These 18 T cell receptor beta chains originate from one sample sequenced in a study of cytomegalovirus exposure and HLA in healthy donors. PCR primers comprised 60 Vbeta and 13 Jbeta primers. Assay used: immunoSEQ multiplex PCR; TCRdb lists only in-frame clones, some missing. Of 160,000 or so clones listed, around 76% are singletons. The specimen sequenced was PBMCs. Receptors originate from a middle-aged man in good health and CMV-seronegative.

This clone was recorded a few times. The V call is TRBV11-2, the J call TRBJ2-3; D uncertain. The germline V gene has CDR1 SGHAT and CDR2 FQNNGV. Trimming left V 1 base short and J 1 base short, with 12 bases between. This CDR3 contains 16 residues. The CDR3 region is CASSLAPFRGTDTQYF. In DNA form, the CDR3 reads TGTGCCAGCAGCTTAGCTCCCTTTCGGGGCACAGATACGCAGTATTTT.

The gene calls are TRBV5-1 and TRBJ2-1, with a weak D call TRBD2 (6 bases). CDR3 length: 15 residues. CDR1 and CDR2 (germline): SGHRS, YFSETQ. Trimming shortened V by 5 bases and J by 0 bases, and 12 bases separated the two germline ends. The CDR3 region has the DNA TGCGCCAGCAGATTCTCTAGCGCCTCCTACAATGAGCAGTTCTTC. Protein product: CASRFSSASYNEQFF.

This chain uses TRBV5-1 with TRBJ2-1; 15 bases fit TRBD2. The V segment lost 4 bases and the J segment 0 bases; nucleotides outside the gene matches: 14. The CDR3 extends over 21 amino acids. Germline CDR1 is SGHRS and CDR2 is YFSETQ. The CDR3 loop is CASSPTGGLAGGPSSYNEQFF. The CDR3, as DNA: TGCGCCAGCAGCCCCACGGGGGGACTAGCGGGAGGCCCGAGCTCCTACAATGAGCAGTTCTTC.

The chain is built from TRBV2 and TRBJ2-7, with 10 nucleotides matching TRBD1. CDR3 size: 15 residues. Trimming cost V 8 bases and J 12 bases; bases outside gene matches: 19. Germline V CDR1 and CDR2: SNHLY, FYNNEI. The CDR3: CASGGMGQGQLVGYF. CDR3 in DNA: TGTGCCAGCGGAGGGATGGGACAGGGGCAGTTAGTGGGGTACTTC. The full variable domain, with the rest looked up from reference TRBV2 and TRBJ2-7, is EPEVTQTPSHQVTQMGQEVILRCVPISNHLYFYWYRQILGQKVEFLVSFYNNEISEKSEIFDDQFSVERPDGSNFTLKIRSTKLEDSAMYFCASGGMGQGQLVGYFGPGTRLTVT.

V is TRBV19 and J is TRBJ1-5, with D unclear. V was shortened by 1 base and J by 5 bases, with 9 bases between the two germline ends. The CDR3 extends over 14 amino acids. Germline V gene lookup returns CDR1 LNHDA and CDR2 SQIVND (reference sequence). DNA for the CDR3: TGTGCCAGTAGTATAGTGGGAGTTTATCAGCCCCAGCATTTT. Translating it yields CASSIVGVYQPQHF.

The J gene is TRBJ1-1, the V gene TRBV30, with unresolved D. Trimming removed 4 bases from V and 10 bases from J, with 13 bases in between. Germline CDR1 and CDR2: GTSNPN and SVGIG (reference sequence). CDR3 length: 11 amino acids. In nucleotides, the CDR3 is TGTGCCTGGAAGTCGGTAGAGGCAGCTTTCTTT. It yields the protein CAWKSVEAAFF.

This chain uses TRBV19 with TRBJ1-2; no reliable D call. Trimming shortened V by 9 bases and J by 5 bases, and 10 bases separated the two germline ends. CDR3 length: 11 amino acids. Germline V gene sequence: CDR1 LNHDA, CDR2 SQIVND (reference sequence). CDR3 amino acids: CASRWQYGYTF. CDR3 DNA: TGTGCCAGCCGCTGGCAGTATGGCTACACCTTC. The whole variable domain, filled in from reference TRBV19 and TRBJ1-2, reads DGGITQSPKYLFRKEGQNVTLSCEQNLNHDAMYWYRQDPGQGLRLIYYSQIVNDFQKGDIAEGYSVSREKKESFPLTVTSAQKNPTAFYLCASRWQYGYTFGSGTRLTVV.

The rearrangement links TRBV2 to TRBJ2-7; D unclear. The CDR3 runs to 11 residues. V lost 5 bases to trimming and J lost 3 bases, with 5 bases between them. In germline, CDR1 is SNHLY, CDR2 FYNNEI. The CDR3 sequence is CASSYSYEQYF. The CDR3 coding sequence is TGTGCCAGCAGTTATAGCTACGAGCAGTACTTC.

This sequence joins TRBV27 and TRBJ2-5, with TRBD2 matching over 13 bases. The junction had 7 bases not matched to a gene; V was cut back by 6 bases and J by 3 bases. The CDR3 loop spans 16 amino acids. CDR1 and CDR2 from the germline V gene are MNHEY and SMNVEV (reference sequence). The CDR3 spells CASSHEGTSGEETQYF. CDR3 bases: TGTGCCAGCAGCCATGAGGGGACTAGCGGGGAAGAGACCCAGTACTTC.

The CDR3 bases are TGTGCCAGCAGTTTCGGGGGGAAGGTTCAGCCCCAGCATTTT. Translated, it gives CASSFGGKVQPQHF. The rearrangement links TRBV28 to TRBJ1-5, with TRBD1 as a possible D gene (5 bases). V shed 3 bases and J shed 6 bases, with 12 bases lying between them. CDR1 and CDR2 from the germline V gene are MDHEN and SYDVKM. This CDR3 contains 14 residues.

The J gene is TRBJ2-3, the V gene TRBV6-1; maybe TRBD1 (6 bases). Trimming stripped 4 bases from V and 0 bases from J, with 14 bases between. The V gene's germline CDR1 is MNHNS and CDR2 SASEGT. The CDR3 spans 16 residues. This CDR3 reads CASSGRQATSTDTQYF. DNA of the CDR3: TGTGCCAGCAGTGGGAGACAGGCCACCAGCACAGATACGCAGTATTTT.

The DNA of the CDR3 is TGTGCCAGCAGCGTTGACGGGACAGGGGGTGGCGAGCAGTACTTC. It yields the protein CASSVDGTGGGEQYF. This chain connects TRBV9 to TRBJ2-7; 11 bases are a match to TRBD1. CDR3 size: 15 residues. CDR1 is SGDLS and CDR2 is YYNGEE in the germline V gene. The junction had 7 bases not matched to a gene; V was cut back by 2 bases and J by 6 bases.

The genes are TRBV11-1 and TRBJ2-5; 8 bases fit TRBD2. Germline assignment: CDR1 SGHAT and CDR2 FQDESV (reference sequence). J gave up 4 bases and V 5 bases, and 6 bases lay outside the gene matches. The CDR3 sequence is 14 residues long. In nucleotides, the CDR3 is TGTGCCAGCAGCGCCCGACGGGGGGGAGAGACCCAGTACTTC. Translation gives CASSARRGGETQYF.

The V call is TRBV4-2, the J call TRBJ2-1; 8 bases align to TRBD2. With V trimmed by 3 bases and J by 0 bases, 10 bases remained unmatched. Germline loops: CDR1 LGHNA, CDR2 YNFKEQ. This CDR3 has 18 amino acids. The chain's CDR3 is CASSHSGIPISSYNEQFF. In DNA, the CDR3 is TGTGCCAGCAGCCATAGCGGGATCCCCATTAGCTCCTACAATGAGCAGTTCTTC.

In this sample, this clone turned up once. The CDR3 protein is CATSRGDREGNQPQHF. In DNA, the CDR3 is TGTGCCACCAGCAGAGGTGACAGGGAGGGCAATCAGCCCCAGCATTTT. The rearrangement uses TRBV15 and TRBJ1-5, with 7 bases lining up with TRBD1. Looked up from germline, CDR1 is LNHNV and CDR2 is YYDKDF (reference sequence). Germline trimming cut 1 base from V and 2 bases from J; bases unmatched to any gene: 5. CDR3 length: 16 residues.

The table lists this clone with a count of one. This rearrangement joins TRBV5-1 to TRBJ2-2; 7 bases align to TRBD1. Germline assignment: CDR1 SGHRS and CDR2 YFSETQ. Trimming removed 0 bases from V and 1 base from J; junction bases left unmatched: 0. CDR3 length: 15 residues. Here the CDR3 DNA reads TGCGCCAGCAGCTTGGGGGACAGGAACACCGGGGAGCTGTTTTTT. Translating gives CASSLGDRNTGELFF.

This clone was seen only a few times. This chain links TRBV30 with TRBJ2-4; the match to TRBD2 covers 7 bases. The CDR3 spans 13 residues. The germline V gene encodes CDR1 GTSNPN and CDR2 SVGIG (reference sequence). The CDR3 nucleotides read TGTGCGGGGACGGCGGGGGACAAAAACATTCAGTACTTC. Its translation is CAGTAGDKNIQYF.

V usage is TRBV19 and J usage is TRBJ1-1; the match to TRBD1 covers 9 bases. Trimming cost V 7 bases and J 3 bases; bases outside gene matches: 9. Germline V gene data show CDR1 as LNHDA and CDR2 as SQIVND (reference sequence). The CDR3 loop spans 15 amino acids. CDR3 nucleotide sequence: TGTGCCAGTACCCCACAGGGGGCGCCCCACACTGAAGCTTTCTTT. It specifies CASTPQGAPHTEAFF. The complete variable domain, with remaining parts taken from reference TRBV19 and TRBJ1-1, reads DGGITQSPKYLFRKEGQNVTLSCEQNLNHDAMYWYRQDPGQGLRLIYYSQIVNDFQKGDIAEGYSVSREKKESFPLTVTSAQKNPTAFYLCASTPQGAPHTEAFFGQGTRLTVV.